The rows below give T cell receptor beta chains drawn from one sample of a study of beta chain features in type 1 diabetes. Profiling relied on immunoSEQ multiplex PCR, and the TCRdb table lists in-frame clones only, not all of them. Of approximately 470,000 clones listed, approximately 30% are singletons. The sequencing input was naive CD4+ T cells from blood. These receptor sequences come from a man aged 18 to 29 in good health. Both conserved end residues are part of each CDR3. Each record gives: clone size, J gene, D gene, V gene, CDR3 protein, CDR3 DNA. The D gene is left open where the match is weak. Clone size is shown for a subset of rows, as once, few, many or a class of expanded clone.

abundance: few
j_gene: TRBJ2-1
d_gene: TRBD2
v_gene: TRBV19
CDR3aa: CASASGRINEQFF
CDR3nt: TGTGCCAGCGCTAGCGGGAGGATAAATGAGCAGTTCTTC

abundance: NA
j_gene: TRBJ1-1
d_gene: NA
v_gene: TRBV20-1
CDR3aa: CSARWAVEAFF
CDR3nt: TGCAGTGCTAGATGGGCAGTTGAAGCTTTCTTT

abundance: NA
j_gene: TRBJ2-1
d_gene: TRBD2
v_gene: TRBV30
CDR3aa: CAWSPWGGSTRNEQFF
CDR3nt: TGTGCCTGGAGCCCTTGGGGCGGGAGTACGAGGAATGAGCAGTTCTTC

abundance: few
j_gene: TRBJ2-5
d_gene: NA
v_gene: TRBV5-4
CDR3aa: CASSLEAQETQYF
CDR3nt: TGTGCCAGCAGCTTGGAGGCTCAAGAGACCCAGTACTTC

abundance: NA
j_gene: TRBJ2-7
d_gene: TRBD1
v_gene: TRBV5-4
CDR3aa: CASSPGQGMSYEQYF
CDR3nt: TGTGCCAGCAGCCCCGGACAGGGGATGTCCTACGAGCAGTACTTC

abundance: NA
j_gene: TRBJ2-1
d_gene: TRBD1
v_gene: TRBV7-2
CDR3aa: CASSQDRGGGEQFF
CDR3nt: TGTGCCAGCAGCCAGGACAGGGGCGGCGGTGAGCAGTTCTTC

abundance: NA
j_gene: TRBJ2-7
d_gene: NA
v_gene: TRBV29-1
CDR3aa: CSVGRRAGSHEQYF
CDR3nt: TGCAGCGTTGGGCGGAGGGCAGGGAGCCACGAGCAGTACTTC

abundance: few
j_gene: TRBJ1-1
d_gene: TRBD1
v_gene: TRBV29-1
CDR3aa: CSVAGQGFLIPFF
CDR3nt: TGCAGCGTTGCTGGACAGGGATTTTTAATCCCTTTCTTT

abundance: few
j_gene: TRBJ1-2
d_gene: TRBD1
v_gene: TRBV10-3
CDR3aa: CAIRRGRDRQNYGYTF
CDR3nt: TGTGCCATCAGGAGAGGCCGGGACAGGCAGAACTATGGCTACACCTTC

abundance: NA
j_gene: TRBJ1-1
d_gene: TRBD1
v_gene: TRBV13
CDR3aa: CASSSTPGQMNTEAFF
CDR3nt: TGTGCCAGCAGCTCTACTCCGGGACAGATGAACACTGAAGCTTTCTTT

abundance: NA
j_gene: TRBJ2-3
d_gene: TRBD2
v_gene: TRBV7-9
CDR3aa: CASSSSVAGDADTQYF
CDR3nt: TGTGCCAGCAGCTCCTCGGTAGCGGGAGACGCAGATACGCAGTATTTT

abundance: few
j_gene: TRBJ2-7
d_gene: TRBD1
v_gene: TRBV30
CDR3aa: CAWTRQGTEQYF
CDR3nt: TGTGCCTGGACAAGACAGGGCACCGAGCAGTACTTC

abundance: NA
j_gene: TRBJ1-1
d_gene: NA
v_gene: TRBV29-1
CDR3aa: CSAIREWNTEAFF
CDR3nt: TGCAGCGCCATCAGGGAGTGGAACACTGAAGCTTTCTTT

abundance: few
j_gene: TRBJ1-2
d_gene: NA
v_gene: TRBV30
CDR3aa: CAWSVQNYGYTF
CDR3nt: TGTGCCTGGAGTGTACAGAACTATGGCTACACCTTC

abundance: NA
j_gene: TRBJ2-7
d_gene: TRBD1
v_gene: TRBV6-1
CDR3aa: CASSAGQGLEQYF
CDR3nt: TGTGCCAGCAGTGCTGGACAGGGCTTAGAGCAGTACTTC

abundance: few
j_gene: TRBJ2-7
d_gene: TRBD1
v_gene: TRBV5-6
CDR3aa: CASSLVGDRGNPEQYF
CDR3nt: TGTGCCAGCAGCTTGGTGGGGGACAGGGGAAACCCCGAGCAGTACTTC

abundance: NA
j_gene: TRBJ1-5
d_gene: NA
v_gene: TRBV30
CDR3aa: CAWSVSRGTSNQPQHF
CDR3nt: TGTGCCTGGAGTGTGTCTCGGGGGACTAGCAATCAGCCCCAGCATTTT

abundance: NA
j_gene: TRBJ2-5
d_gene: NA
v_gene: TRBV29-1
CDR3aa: CSVVGQETQYF
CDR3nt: TGCAGCGTCGTGGGGCAAGAGACCCAGTACTTC

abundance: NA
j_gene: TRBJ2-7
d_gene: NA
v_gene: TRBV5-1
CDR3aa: CASSLAVPYEQYF
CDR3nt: TGCGCCAGCAGCTTGGCGGTCCCCTACGAGCAGTACTTC

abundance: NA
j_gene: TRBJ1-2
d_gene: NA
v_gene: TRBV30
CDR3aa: CAWSVRGAWRGYTF
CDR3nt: TGTGCCTGGAGTGTAAGGGGCGCATGGAGGGGCTACACCTTC

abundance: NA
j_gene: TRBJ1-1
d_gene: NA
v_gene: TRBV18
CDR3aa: CASSRDSGDLAFF
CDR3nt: TGTGCCAGCTCACGGGACTCAGGGGATTTAGCTTTCTTT

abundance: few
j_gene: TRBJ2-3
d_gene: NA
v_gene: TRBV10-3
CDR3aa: CAISELDTQYF
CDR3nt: TGTGCCATCAGTGAGTTGGATACGCAGTATTTT

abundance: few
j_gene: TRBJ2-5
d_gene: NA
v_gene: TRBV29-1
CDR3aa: CSGSSAGPTETQYF
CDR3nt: TGCAGCGGCTCCTCGGCGGGACCGACGGAGACCCAGTACTTC

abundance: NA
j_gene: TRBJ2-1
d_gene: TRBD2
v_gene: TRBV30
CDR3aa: CAWSKGVTSGRHEQFF
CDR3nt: TGTGCCTGGAGTAAGGGTGTGACTAGCGGGAGGCATGAGCAGTTCTTC

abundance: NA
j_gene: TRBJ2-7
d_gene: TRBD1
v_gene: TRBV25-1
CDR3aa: CASSGRDRFINEQYF
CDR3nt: TGTGCCAGCAGTGGCCGGGACAGGTTCATCAACGAGCAGTACTTC

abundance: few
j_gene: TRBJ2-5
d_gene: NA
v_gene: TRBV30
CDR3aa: CAWSDLAGSQETQYF
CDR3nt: TGTGCCTGGAGCGATCTTGCGGGTTCCCAAGAGACCCAGTACTTC

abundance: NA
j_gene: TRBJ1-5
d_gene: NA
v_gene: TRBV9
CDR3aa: CASSVDMGNQPQHF
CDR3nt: TGTGCCAGCAGCGTAGATATGGGCAATCAGCCCCAGCATTTT

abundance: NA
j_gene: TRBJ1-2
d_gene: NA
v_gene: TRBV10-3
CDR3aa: CAISEDYGYTF
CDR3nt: TGTGCCATCAGTGAGGACTATGGCTACACCTTC

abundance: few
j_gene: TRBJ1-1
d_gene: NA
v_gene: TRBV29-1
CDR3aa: CSVGFENTEAFF
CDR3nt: TGCAGCGTTGGTTTCGAGAACACTGAAGCTTTCTTT

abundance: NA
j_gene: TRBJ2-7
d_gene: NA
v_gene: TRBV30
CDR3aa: CAWSVRRSSYEQYF
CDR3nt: TGTGCCTGGAGTGTACGCAGGAGCTCCTACGAGCAGTACTTC

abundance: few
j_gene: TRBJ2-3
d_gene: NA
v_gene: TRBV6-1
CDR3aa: CASRAEITDTQYF
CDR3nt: TGTGCCAGCAGGGCGGAGATCACAGATACGCAGTATTTT

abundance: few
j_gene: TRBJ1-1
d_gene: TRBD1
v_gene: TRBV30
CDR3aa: CASNRGSNTEAFF
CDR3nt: TGTGCCTCCAACAGGGGTAGTAACACTGAAGCTTTCTTT

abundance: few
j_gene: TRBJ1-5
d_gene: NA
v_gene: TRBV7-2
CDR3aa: CASSLNVQPQHF
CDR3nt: TGTGCCAGCAGCTTAAATGTACAGCCCCAGCATTTT

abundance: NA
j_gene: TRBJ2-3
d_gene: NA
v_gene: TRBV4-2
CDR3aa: CASSQGRGFTDTQYF
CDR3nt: TGTGCCAGCAGCCAAGGGCGAGGGTTCACAGATACGCAGTATTTT

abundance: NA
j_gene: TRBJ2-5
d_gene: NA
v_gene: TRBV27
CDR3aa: CASPLFQETQYF
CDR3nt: TGTGCCAGTCCGCTATTCCAAGAGACCCAGTACTTC

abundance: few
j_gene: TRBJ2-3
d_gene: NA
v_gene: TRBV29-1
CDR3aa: CSAGLAGADTQYF
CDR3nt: TGCAGCGCTGGTCTTGCCGGGGCAGATACGCAGTATTTT

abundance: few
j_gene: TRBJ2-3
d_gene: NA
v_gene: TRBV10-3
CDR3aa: CAISESTRGADTQYF
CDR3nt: TGTGCCATCAGTGAGTCTACAAGGGGCGCAGATACGCAGTATTTT

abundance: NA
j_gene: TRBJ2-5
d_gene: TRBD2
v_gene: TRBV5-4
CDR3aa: CASSMGLAQETQYF
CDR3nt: TGTGCCAGCAGCATGGGACTAGCCCAAGAGACCCAGTACTTC

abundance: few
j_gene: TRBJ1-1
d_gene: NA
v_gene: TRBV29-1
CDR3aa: CSVERALNTEAFF
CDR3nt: TGCAGCGTTGAAAGGGCCCTGAACACTGAAGCTTTCTTT

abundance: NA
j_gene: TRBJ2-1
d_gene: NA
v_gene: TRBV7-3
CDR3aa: CASSLTGFDNEQFF
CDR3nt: TGTGCCAGCAGCTTAACAGGGTTCGACAATGAGCAGTTCTTC

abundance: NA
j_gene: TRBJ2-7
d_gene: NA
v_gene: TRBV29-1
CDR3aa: CSVEANEEQYF
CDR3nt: TGCAGCGTTGAAGCCAACGAAGAGCAGTACTTC

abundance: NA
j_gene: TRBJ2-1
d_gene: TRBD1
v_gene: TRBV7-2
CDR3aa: CASSSDRGYNEQFF
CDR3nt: TGTGCCAGCAGCTCCGACAGGGGATACAATGAGCAGTTCTTC

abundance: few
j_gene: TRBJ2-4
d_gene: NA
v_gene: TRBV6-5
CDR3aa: CASRSPGPANIQYF
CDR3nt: TGTGCCAGCAGGTCTCCGGGACCGGCTAACATTCAGTACTTC

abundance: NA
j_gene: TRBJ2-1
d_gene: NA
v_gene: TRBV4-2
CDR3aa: CARGGGQFF
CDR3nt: TGTGCCAGGGGCGGTGGGCAGTTCTTC

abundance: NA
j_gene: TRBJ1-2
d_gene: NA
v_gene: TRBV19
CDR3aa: CASSIPWSLGYTF
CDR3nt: TGTGCCAGTAGTATCCCGTGGAGCTTGGGCTACACCTTC

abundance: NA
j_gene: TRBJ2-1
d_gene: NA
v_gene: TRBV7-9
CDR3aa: CASSLATSSYNEQFF
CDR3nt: TGTGCCAGCAGCTTAGCGACTAGCTCCTACAATGAGCAGTTCTTC

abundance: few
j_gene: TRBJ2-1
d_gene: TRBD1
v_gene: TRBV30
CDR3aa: CAWSVRRQGYNEQFF
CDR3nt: TGTGCCTGGAGTGTACGCCGACAGGGTTACAATGAGCAGTTCTTC

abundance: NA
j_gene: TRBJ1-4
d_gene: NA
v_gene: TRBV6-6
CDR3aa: CASSYLQTGSNEKLFF
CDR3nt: TGTGCCAGCAGTTACTTACAGACAGGTTCTAATGAAAAACTGTTTTTT

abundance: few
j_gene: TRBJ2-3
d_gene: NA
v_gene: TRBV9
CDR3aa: CASSVDRASTDTQYF
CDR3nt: TGTGCCAGCAGCGTGGACCGAGCTAGCACAGATACGCAGTATTTT

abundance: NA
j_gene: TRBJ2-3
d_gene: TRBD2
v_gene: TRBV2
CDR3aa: CASSGNTPVAGSLVDTQYF
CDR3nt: TGTGCCAGCAGCGGAAACACCCCGGTAGCGGGATCTCTAGTAGATACGCAGTATTTT

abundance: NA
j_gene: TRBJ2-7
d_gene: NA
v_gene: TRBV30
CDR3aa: CAWSWQSGFYEQYF
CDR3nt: TGTGCCTGGAGCTGGCAGTCGGGTTTCTACGAGCAGTACTTC

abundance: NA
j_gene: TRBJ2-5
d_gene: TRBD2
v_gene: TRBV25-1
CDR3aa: CASSDWSLAGVWETQYF
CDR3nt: TGTGCCAGCAGTGATTGGTCCCTAGCGGGAGTTTGGGAGACCCAGTACTTC

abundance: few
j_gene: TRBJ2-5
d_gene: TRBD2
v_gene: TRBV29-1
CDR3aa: CSVEGLAGEETQYF
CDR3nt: TGCAGCGTTGAGGGGCTAGCGGGTGAAGAGACCCAGTACTTC

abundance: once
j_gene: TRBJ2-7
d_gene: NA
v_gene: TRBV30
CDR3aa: CAWNRISYEQYF
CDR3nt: TGTGCCTGGAATAGAATCTCCTACGAGCAGTACTTC

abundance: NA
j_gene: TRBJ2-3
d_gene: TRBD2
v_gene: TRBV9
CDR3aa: CASSETPGLGVDTQYF
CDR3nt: TGTGCCAGCAGCGAGACCCCGGGACTAGGGGTCGATACGCAGTATTTT

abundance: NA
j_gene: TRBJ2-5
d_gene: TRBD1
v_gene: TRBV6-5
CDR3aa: CASSPQGAARAQYF
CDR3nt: TGTGCCAGCAGTCCACAGGGGGCCGCCCGGGCCCAGTACTTC

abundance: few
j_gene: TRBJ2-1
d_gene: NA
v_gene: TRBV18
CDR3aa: CASSRDPLGNEQFF
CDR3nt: TGTGCCAGCTCACGGGACCCTCTCGGCAATGAGCAGTTCTTC

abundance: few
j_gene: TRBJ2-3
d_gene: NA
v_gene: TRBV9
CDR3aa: CASSLGPGLGDTQYF
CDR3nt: TGTGCCAGCAGCTTGGGACCGGGGCTTGGAGATACGCAGTATTTT

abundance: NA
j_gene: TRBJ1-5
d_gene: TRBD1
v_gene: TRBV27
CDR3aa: CASSPWTGAHQPQHF
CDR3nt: TGTGCCAGCAGTCCCTGGACAGGGGCCCATCAGCCCCAGCATTTT